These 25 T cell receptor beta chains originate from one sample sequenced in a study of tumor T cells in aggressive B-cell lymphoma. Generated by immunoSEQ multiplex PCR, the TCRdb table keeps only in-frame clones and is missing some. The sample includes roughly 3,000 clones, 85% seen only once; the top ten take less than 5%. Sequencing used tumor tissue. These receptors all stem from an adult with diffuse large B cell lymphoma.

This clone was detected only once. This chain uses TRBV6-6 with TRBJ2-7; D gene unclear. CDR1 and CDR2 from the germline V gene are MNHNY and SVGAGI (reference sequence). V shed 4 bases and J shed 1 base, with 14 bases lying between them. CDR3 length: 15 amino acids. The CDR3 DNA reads TGTGCCAGCAGTTCACCAACAGTACAGTCCTACGAGCAGTACTTC. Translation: CASSSPTVQSYEQYF.

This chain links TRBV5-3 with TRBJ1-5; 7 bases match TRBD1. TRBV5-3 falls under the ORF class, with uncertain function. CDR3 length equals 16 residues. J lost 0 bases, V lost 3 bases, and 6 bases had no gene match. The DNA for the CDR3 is TGTGCCAGAAGCTCCATGGGACAGTATAGCAATCAGCCCCAGCATTTT. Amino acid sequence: CARSSMGQYSNQPQHF.

The CDR3: CASRQGRNTYNSPLHF. DNA for the CDR3: TGTGCCAGTAGACAGGGTAGAAACACCTATAATTCACCCCTCCACTTT. V and J are TRBV19 and TRBJ1-6; tentative D call: TRBD1 (6 bases). Germline CDR1 reads LNHDA; CDR2 reads SQIVND (reference sequence). The V end lost 6 bases, the J end lost 2 bases, and 14 bases lay between the germline ends. The CDR3 length is 16 residues.

The CDR3 DNA sequence: TGTGCCAGCAGCCCTGACAGGGTTTTCGGCACCGGGGAGCTGTTTTTT. Translated, it gives CASSPDRVFGTGELFF. The chain is built from TRBV7-2 and TRBJ2-2; 7 positions match TRBD1. This CDR3 has 16 amino acids. Losses at the gene ends were 5 bases for V and 4 bases for J; bases not matched to a gene: 10. From germline, CDR1 is SGHTA and CDR2 FQGNSA.

The CDR3: CASSERRDYGYTF. In DNA form, the CDR3 reads TGTGCCAGCAGTGAGCGGAGGGATTATGGCTACACCTTC. This chain links TRBV2 with TRBJ1-2; no clear D gene. This CDR3 spans 13 amino acids. Germline-derived CDR1 and CDR2 are SNHLY and FYNNEI. The V end was cut by 3 bases, the J end by 5 bases, with 10 bases between.

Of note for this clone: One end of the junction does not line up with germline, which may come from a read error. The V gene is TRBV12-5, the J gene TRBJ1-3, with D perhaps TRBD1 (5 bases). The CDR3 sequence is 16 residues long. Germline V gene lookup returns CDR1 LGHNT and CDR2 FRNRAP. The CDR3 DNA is TGTACTAGTGATGGTACGACAGCCTACTCTGGAAACACCATATATTTT. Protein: CTSDGTTAYSGNTIYF.

The CDR3 loop is CASSIAATGNEQFF. The CDR3 nucleotides are TGTGCCAGTAGTATAGCCGCGACTGGGAATGAGCAGTTCTTC. This chain uses TRBV19 with TRBJ2-1; D uncertain. CDR3 length: 14 amino acids. V gave up 1 base and J gave up 7 bases, with 11 bases separating them. Germline loops: CDR1 LNHDA, CDR2 SQIVND (reference sequence).

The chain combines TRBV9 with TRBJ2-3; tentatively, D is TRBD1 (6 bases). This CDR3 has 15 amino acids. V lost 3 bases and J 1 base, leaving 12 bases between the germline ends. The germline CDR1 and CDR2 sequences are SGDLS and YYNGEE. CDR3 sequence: CASSDRVDRTDTQYF. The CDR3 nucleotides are TGTGCCAGCAGCGACAGGGTCGATCGCACAGATACGCAGTATTTT.

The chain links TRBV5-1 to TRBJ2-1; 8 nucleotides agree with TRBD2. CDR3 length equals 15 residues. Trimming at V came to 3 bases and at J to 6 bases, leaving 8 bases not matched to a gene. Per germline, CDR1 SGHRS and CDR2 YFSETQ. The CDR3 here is CASSYGGGIGNEQFF. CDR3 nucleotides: TGCGCCAGCAGCTACGGGGGGGGGATAGGCAATGAGCAGTTCTTC. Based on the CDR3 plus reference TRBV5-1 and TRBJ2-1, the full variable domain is KAGVTQTPRYLIKTRGQQVTLSCSPISGHRSVSWYQQTPGQGLQFLFEYFSETQRNKGNFPGRFSGRQFSNSRSEMNVSTLELGDSALYLCASSYGGGIGNEQFFGPGTRLTVL.

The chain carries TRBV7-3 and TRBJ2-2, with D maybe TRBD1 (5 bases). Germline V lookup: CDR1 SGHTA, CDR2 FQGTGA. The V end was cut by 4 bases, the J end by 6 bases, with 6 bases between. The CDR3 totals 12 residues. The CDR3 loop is CASSSRAGELFF. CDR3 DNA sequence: TGTGCCAGCAGCTCCAGGGCCGGGGAGCTGTTTTTT.

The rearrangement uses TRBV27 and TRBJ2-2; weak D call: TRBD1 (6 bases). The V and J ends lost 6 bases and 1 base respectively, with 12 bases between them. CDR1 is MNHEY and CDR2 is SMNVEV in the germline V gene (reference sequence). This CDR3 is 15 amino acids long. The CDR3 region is CASSQGQGNTGELFF. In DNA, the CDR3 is TGTGCCAGCAGCCAGGGGCAGGGGAACACCGGGGAGCTGTTTTTT.

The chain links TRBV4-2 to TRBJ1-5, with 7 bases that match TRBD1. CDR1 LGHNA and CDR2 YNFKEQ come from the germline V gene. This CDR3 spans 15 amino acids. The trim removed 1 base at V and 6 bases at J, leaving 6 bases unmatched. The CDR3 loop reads CASSQGGGPGQPQHF. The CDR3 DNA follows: TGTGCCAGCAGCCAAGGAGGGGGCCCGGGTCAGCCCCAGCATTTT.

Written as DNA, the CDR3 is TGTGCCAGCAGTCCCCAGACAGGGACGTATAGCAATCAGCCCCAGCATTTT. Encoded protein: CASSPQTGTYSNQPQHF. This rearrangement joins TRBV27 to TRBJ1-5; TRBD1 aligns across 7 bases. Germline CDR1 is MNHEY and CDR2 is SMNVEV (reference sequence). V was pared by 5 bases and J by 0 bases, with 10 bases of the junction left unmatched. This CDR3 has 17 residues.

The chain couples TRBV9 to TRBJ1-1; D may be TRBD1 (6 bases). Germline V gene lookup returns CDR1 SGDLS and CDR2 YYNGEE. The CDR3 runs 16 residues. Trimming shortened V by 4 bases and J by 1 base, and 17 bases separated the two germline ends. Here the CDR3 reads CASSPGGGIRNTEAFF. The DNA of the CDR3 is TGTGCCAGCAGCCCGGGGGGCGGTATTAGGAACACTGAAGCTTTCTTT.

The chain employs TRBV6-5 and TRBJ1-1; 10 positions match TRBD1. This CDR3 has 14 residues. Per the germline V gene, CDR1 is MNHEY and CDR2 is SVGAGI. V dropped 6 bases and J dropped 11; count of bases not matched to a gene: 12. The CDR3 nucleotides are TGTGCCAGCAGGGACAGGGGGGTTTCTTTATCGGCTTTCTTT. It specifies CASRDRGVSLSAFF.

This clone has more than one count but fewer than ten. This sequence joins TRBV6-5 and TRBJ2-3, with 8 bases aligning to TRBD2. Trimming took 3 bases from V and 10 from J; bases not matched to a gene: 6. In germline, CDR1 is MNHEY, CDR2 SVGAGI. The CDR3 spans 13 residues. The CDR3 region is CASSYSTSGSQYF. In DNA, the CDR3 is TGTGCCAGCAGTTATTCTACTAGCGGTTCGCAGTATTTT.

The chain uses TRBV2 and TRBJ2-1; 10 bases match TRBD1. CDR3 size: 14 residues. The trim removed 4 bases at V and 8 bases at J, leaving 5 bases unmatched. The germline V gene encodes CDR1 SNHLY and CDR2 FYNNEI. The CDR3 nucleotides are TGTGCCAGCAGTGGGGACAGGGGTAGGGATGAGCAGTTCTTC. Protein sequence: CASSGDRGRDEQFF.

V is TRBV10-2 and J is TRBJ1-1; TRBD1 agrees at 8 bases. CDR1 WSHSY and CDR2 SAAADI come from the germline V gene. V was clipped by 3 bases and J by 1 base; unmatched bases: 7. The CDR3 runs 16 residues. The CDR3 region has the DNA TGCGCCAGCAGTGAACGACCGACAGGGGCGAACACTGAAGCTTTCTTT. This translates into CASSERPTGANTEAFF.

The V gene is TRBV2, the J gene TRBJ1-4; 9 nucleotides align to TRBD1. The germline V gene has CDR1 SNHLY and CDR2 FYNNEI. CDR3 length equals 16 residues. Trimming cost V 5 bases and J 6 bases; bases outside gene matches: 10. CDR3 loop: CASSIRRDRVDEKLFF. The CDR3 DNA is TGTGCCAGCAGTATACGACGGGACAGGGTTGATGAAAAACTGTTTTTT. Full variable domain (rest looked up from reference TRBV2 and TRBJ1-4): EPEVTQTPSHQVTQMGQEVILRCVPISNHLYFYWYRQILGQKVEFLVSFYNNEISEKSEIFDDQFSVERPDGSNFTLKIRSTKLEDSAMYFCASSIRRDRVDEKLFFGSGTQLSVL.

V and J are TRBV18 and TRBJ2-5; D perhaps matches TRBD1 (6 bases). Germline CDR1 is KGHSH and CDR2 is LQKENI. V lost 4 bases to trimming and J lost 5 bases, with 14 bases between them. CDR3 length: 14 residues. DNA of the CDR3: TGTGCCAGCTCACTCGACAGGCTGCTTGAGACCCAGTACTTC. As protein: CASSLDRLLETQYF.

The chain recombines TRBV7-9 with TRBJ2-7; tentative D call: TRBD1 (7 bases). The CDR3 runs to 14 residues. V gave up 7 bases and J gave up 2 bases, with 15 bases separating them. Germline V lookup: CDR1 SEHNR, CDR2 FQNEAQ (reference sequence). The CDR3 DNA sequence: TGTGCCAGCAACCCTACAGGGGAGGCCTACGAGCAGTACTTC. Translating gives CASNPTGEAYEQYF.

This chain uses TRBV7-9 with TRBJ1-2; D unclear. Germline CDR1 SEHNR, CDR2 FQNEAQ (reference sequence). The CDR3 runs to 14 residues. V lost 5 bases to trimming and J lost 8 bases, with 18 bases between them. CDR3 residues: CASSPSSRAGGYTF. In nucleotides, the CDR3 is TGTGCCAGCAGCCCCTCTTCGAGGGCGGGAGGCTACACCTTC.

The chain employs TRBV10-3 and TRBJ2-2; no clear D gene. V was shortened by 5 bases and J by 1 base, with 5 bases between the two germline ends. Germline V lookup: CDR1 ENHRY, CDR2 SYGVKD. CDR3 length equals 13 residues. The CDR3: CAISSRNTGELFF. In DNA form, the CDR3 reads TGTGCCATCAGTTCTAGGAACACCGGGGAGCTGTTTTTT.

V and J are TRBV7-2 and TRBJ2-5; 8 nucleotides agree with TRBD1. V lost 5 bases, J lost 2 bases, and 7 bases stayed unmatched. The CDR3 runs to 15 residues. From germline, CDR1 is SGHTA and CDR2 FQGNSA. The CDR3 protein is CASSPSYRGQETQYF. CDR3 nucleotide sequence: TGTGCCAGCAGCCCGAGTTACAGGGGGCAAGAGACCCAGTACTTC.

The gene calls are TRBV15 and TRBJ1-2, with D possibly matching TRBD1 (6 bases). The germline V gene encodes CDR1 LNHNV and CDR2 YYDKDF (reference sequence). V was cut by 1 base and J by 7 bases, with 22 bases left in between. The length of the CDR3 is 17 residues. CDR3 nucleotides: TGTGCCACCAGCAGAGTCTCCTTTTCACAGGGAATTCGTGGCTACACCTTC. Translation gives CATSRVSFSQGIRGYTF.